These T cell receptor beta chains were read from a single sample in a study of early T cells in non-severe SARS-CoV-2 infection. MiXCR was run by TCRdb on the 5' RACE reads, yielding one entry per CDR3 protein. The repertoire consists of some 87,000 distinct CDR3 sequences, with around 13% occurring once and the leading ten covering about 1%. Sequencing input: whole blood. These receptors were obtained from an adult who was a healthcare worker with PCR-confirmed SARS-CoV-2 infection or an uninfected control (not recorded which). Each CDR3 is given without its conserved first and last residue. The order of the fields is J gene, V gene, CDR3 protein.

>TRBJ2-7|TRBV2
ASSVFSGSSYEQY
>TRBJ2-1|TRBV28
ASTLGSADYDEQF
>TRBJ2-7|TRBV11-2
ASSKAPGVAYEQY
>TRBJ2-3|TRBV28
ASSFSGLAGTDTQY
>TRBJ2-3|TRBV24-1
ATSDWTSDSTDTQY
>TRBJ1-5|TRBV18
ASSGMNSNQPQH
>TRBJ2-1|TRBV20-1
SARTGVYNEQF
>TRBJ2-2|TRBV2
ASSEIGELF
>TRBJ2-3|TRBV30
AWSVQGSDTQY
>TRBJ2-1|TRBV7-8
ASSPSQLRFPRDEQF
>TRBJ1-2|TRBV19
ASSFGAYNGYT
>TRBJ2-7|TRBV7-2
ASSPAGHEQY
>TRBJ1-6|TRBV6-1
ASSGGRDYRSPLH
>TRBJ1-1|TRBV6-2/TRBV6-3
ASSYSENTEAF
>TRBJ1-2|TRBV7-2
ASSSTIQGGYT
>TRBJ1-6|TRBV25-1
ASSEFAGANSPLH
>TRBJ1-5|TRBV27
ASSLTGFDQPQH
>TRBJ2-1|TRBV24-1
ATSRGRPYNEQF
>TRBJ2-7|TRBV7-6
ASSLRQGARDEQY
>TRBJ2-7|TRBV6-1
ASRKDGDEQY
>TRBJ1-1|TRBV10-1
ASSFDANTEAF
>TRBJ1-2|TRBV20-1
SARRGGEANYGYT
>TRBJ2-1|TRBV5-5
ASSIPNDRAENEQF
>TRBJ1-5|TRBV6-5
ASSWGTGNQPQH
>TRBJ2-2|TRBV20-1
SANKAGVNTGELF
>TRBJ2-1|TRBV28
ATVPPGLVAREQF
>TRBJ2-1|TRBV7-2
ASSSQWGAYNEQF
>TRBJ2-3|TRBV28
ASSNSYTDTQY
>TRBJ2-7|TRBV6-2/TRBV6-3
ASSYRRDSGL
>TRBJ2-2|TRBV7-2
ASSIRGQGSTGELF
>TRBJ2-1|TRBV19
ASSIDGDGDYNEQF
>TRBJ1-5|TRBV6-2/TRBV6-3
ASSYSHASNQPQH
>TRBJ2-3|TRBV24-1
ATSGSGPIGTDTQY
>TRBJ1-1|TRBV20-1
SARDPSGEGTEAF
>TRBJ2-1|TRBV2
ASSATRSSYNEQF
>TRBJ1-6|TRBV10-3
AIGAGNSPLH
>TRBJ2-2|TRBV7-2
ASSATTGELF
>TRBJ2-5|TRBV20-1
SASSSGQQETQY
>TRBJ1-2|TRBV4-3
ASSQLQGYGYT
>TRBJ2-6|TRBV9
ASSVARGLTSGANVLT
>TRBJ1-1|TRBV30
AWSRTGGRTEAF